This T cell receptor (beta chain) is from a study of early T cells in non-severe SARS-CoV-2 infection (dated by TCRdb to the early 2020s). Turning to the overall study: TCR sequencing used bulk RNA from unsorted whole blood, so alpha and beta chains could not be paired. What the study reported, not specific to this receptor: Matching against VDJdb was skewed toward anti-spike CD8 responses, likely underestimated virus-specific expansions, and missed private and CD4 specificities.

Regarding this clonotype: There is no known antigen for this receptor. No per-base quality is available; no much larger clone lies one base away.

The library was generated by 5' RACE. The instrument was a NextSeq 500. The TCR library protocol attached unique molecular identifiers to individual cDNA molecules to correct for sequencing error and PCR bias. Sequencing covered both TCR alpha and beta chains, and within each sample the abundances of alpha and beta sequences were tightly co-correlated. The original pipeline was this. V gene, J gene and CDR3 annotation of TCR sequences was performed with Decombinator V4. TCRs were defined as expanded if a significant change between any two time points was detected under a Poisson model with p below 0.0001. TCR abundances were normalised to the total number of TCRs sequenced per sample and expressed as counts per million. TRAV1-2 paired with TRAJ12, TRAJ20 or TRAJ33 defined MAIT TCRs, while TRAV10 paired with TRAJ18 defined iNKT TCRs. A search of VDJdb, accessed on 1 November 2021, was run for TCRs annotated to CMV, EBV and SARS-CoV-2, with TCRs annotated for multiple antigens excluded. TCRdb took the public reads, trimmed them with fastp at Q25, ran MiXCR for clone calling and kept in-frame beta chains. Under each unique CDR3 protein, matching rows form one entry showing the most common genes and DNA. Here the V and J calls rest on TCRdb's processing, not on the authors' analysis. The sample table shows 55,000 to 70,000 distinct CDR3 sequences, and over 7.5% are seen once. Over 8.5% of the sample belongs to the ten largest clones.

Looking up the germline V gene (reference sequence) yields CDR1 SGHKS and CDR2 YYEKEE. Reading from cysteine to phenylalanine, the CDR3 counts 15 amino acids. This entry keeps only the CDR3 DNA: 45 bases, framed from base 1. V is pruned by 2 bases and J by 4 bases, leaving 6 bases of the junction without a gene match. Set within a cohort of healthcare workers in London, UK, this nested case-control study involved weekly PCR testing of nasopharyngeal swabs along with blood sampling. Healthcare workers were recruited between 23 and 31 March 2020, during the week of the UK lockdown, and were followed weekly for up to about 16 weeks.

The V and J genes are TRBV5-5 and TRBJ2-3, with 8 bases matching TRBD2. Sequenced: whole blood. This receptor was taken from an adult who was a healthcare worker with PCR-confirmed SARS-CoV-2 infection or an uninfected control (not recorded which). The CDR3 reads CASSFGGGTSDTQYF. The DNA reads TGTGCCAGCAGCTTTGGCGGGGGGACCTCAGATACGCAGTATTTT.